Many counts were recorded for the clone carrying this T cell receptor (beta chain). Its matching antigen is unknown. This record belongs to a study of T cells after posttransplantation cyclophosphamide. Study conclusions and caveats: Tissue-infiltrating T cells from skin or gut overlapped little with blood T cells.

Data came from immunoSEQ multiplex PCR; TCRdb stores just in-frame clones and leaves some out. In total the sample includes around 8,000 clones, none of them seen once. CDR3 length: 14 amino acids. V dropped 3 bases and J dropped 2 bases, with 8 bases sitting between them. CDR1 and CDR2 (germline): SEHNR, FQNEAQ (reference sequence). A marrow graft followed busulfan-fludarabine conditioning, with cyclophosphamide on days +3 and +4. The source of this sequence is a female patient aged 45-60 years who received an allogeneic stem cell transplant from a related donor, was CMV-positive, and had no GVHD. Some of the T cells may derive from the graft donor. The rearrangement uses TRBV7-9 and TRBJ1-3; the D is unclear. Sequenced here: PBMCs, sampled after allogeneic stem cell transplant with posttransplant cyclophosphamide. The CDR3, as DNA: TGTGCCAGCAGCTTTCGGGGAGCTGGAAACACCATATATTTT. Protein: CASSFRGAGNTIYF.